The sequence of this T cell receptor beta chain was determined in a study of T-cell memory formation after mild COVID-19. cDNA libraries for TCR alpha and TCR beta, carrying sample barcodes and UMIs, came from 5'RACE with constant-segment primers. TCRdb redid the calling of the 5' RACE reads with MiXCR, one entry per CDR3 protein. The data show some 330,000 distinct CDR3 sequences, around 21% seen once. With respect to this clonotype: Antigen: not known.

Whole-study findings and limits: Whereas later expanders leaned CD4+, clones contracting day 15 to 85 showed a balanced CD4/CD8 makeup.

Unmatched junction bases numbered 14, after V lost 4 bases and J lost 8 bases. This CDR3 has 16 amino acids. Germline V gene sequence: CDR1 SGHRS, CDR2 YFSETQ. The sample was PBMCs or a T cell subset sorted from them (not recorded which). The genes are TRBV5-1 and TRBJ2-2; 7 positions agree with TRBD1. This sequence originates from an adult woman who had mild COVID-19 (a few samples of this study predate the infection). Cell type and time point are not known. CDR3 bases: TGCGCCAGCAGCCTCCGGACGACAGGGAAAAATGGGGAGCTGTTTTTT. Translated, it gives CASSLRTTGKNGELFF.